This is a list of T cell receptor beta chains from one sample in a study of cytomegalovirus exposure and HLA in healthy donors. Sequenced by immunoSEQ multiplex PCR; TCRdb stores in-frame clones only, minus some. The sample consists of some 98,000 clones, more than 75% of them appearing once. The sequencing sample was made of PBMCs. The receptor source for this set is a young man in good health and CMV-seropositive. Each CDR3 is given with its conserved first and last residue. D genes are given only for firm matches. The size field is filled for only some rows; it gives once, few, many or a size class.

length	J	V	size	D	CDR3	DNA
14	TRBJ2-1	TRBV4-3	NA	NA	CASSQDRGSLFQFF	TGCGCCAGCAGCCAAGATCGGGGGTCCCTTTTTCAGTTCTTC
14	TRBJ2-2	TRBV5-6	NA	NA	CASSFGRVTGELFF	TGTGCCAGCAGCTTTGGGCGGGTCACCGGGGAGCTGTTTTTT
13	TRBJ2-5	TRBV11-3	NA	TRBD2	CASSLAAQREFYF	TGTGCCAGCAGCTTAGCTGCCCAGCGGGAGTTTTACTTC
14	TRBJ1-1	TRBV19	few	NA	CASSIGRVATEAFF	TGTGCCAGTAGTATTGGGCGGGTCGCCACTGAAGCTTTCTTT
13	TRBJ2-7	TRBV4-2	NA	NA	CASSQEAGYEQYF	TGTGCCAGCAGCCAAGAGGCAGGCTACGAGCAGTACTTC
15	TRBJ1-1	TRBV11-2	NA	NA	CASRSLGPGGGEAFF	TGTGCCAGCAGATCGTTAGGGCCCGGGGGGGGTGAAGCTTTCTTT
18	TRBJ1-4	TRBV4-2	NA	NA	CASSQDFKREVGYEKLFF	TGTGCCAGCAGCCAAGATTTTAAGCGGGAAGTGGGCTATGAAAAACTGTTTTTT
15	TRBJ2-7	TRBV27	NA	NA	CASSLWLASPSEQYF	TGTGCCAGCAGTTTATGGTTGGCATCACCATCCGAGCAGTACTTC
12	TRBJ2-2	TRBV27	NA	NA	CASSSLTGELFF	TGTGCCAGCAGTTCTCTCACCGGGGAGCTGTTTTTT
15	TRBJ2-7	TRBV11-3	NA	TRBD1	CASSAGQGAIDEQYF	TGTGCCAGCAGCGCGGGACAGGGGGCTATCGACGAGCAGTACTTC